The 8 T cell receptor beta chains given below trace back to one sample, sequenced in a study of early T cells in non-severe SARS-CoV-2 infection. TCRdb re-called the 5' RACE reads with MiXCR, one entry per CDR3 protein. The table shows over 35,000 distinct CDR3 sequences, with 6% to 7% occurring only once. The sample here was whole blood, taken at baseline. The source is an adult who was a healthcare worker with PCR-confirmed SARS-CoV-2 infection or an uninfected control (not recorded which).

This clonotype was seen many times. The chain has TRBV5-6 and TRBJ2-3; D possibly uses TRBD1 or TRBD2 (5 bases each). CDR3 length: 16 residues. Trimming took 2 bases from V and 0 from J, leaving 13 bases between them. Germline assignment: CDR1 SGHDT and CDR2 YYEEEE. This CDR3 reads CASSLYTGRSTDTQYF. Here the CDR3 DNA reads TGTGCCAGCAGCTTATATACGGGACGGAGCACAGATACGCAGTATTTT. Full variable domain (missing parts from reference TRBV5-6 and TRBJ2-3): DAGVTQSPTHLIKTRGQQVTLRCSPKSGHDTVSWYQQALGQGPQFIFQYYEEEERQRGNFPDRFSGHQFPNYSSELNVNALLLGDSALYLCASSLYTGRSTDTQYFGPGTRLTVL.

The DNA for the CDR3 is TGTGCCAGCAGCTTGAAGGGAGGGGGTCAGCCCCAGCATTTT. Translation gives CASSLKGGGQPQHF. V gene TRBV7-9 combines with J gene TRBJ1-5; tentatively, D is TRBD1 (6 bases). This CDR3 has 14 amino acids. The germline V gene encodes CDR1 SEHNR and CDR2 FQNEAQ (reference sequence). V lost 3 bases and J 6 bases, leaving 12 bases between the germline ends.

The chain uses TRBV7-6 and TRBJ1-2; 9 bases align to TRBD1. The CDR3 consists of 16 residues. V shed 2 bases and J 7 bases; nucleotides not matched to a gene: 11. CDR1 and CDR2 (germline): SGHVS, FNYEAQ. The CDR3 DNA follows: TGTGCCAGCAGCTTACCCGGCCCGGACAGGGGCTGTGGCTACACCTTC. Protein sequence: CASSLPGPDRGCGYTF.

The V gene is TRBV18, the J gene TRBJ1-5, with TRBD1 as a possible D gene (6 bases). The CDR3 has 13 residues. The V end lost 6 bases, the J end lost 4 bases, and 10 bases lay between the germline ends. Germline CDR1 reads KGHSH; CDR2 reads LQKENI. Here the CDR3 DNA reads TGTGCCAGCTCTGGGGGGCGGAATCAGCCCCAGCATTTT. It is translated as CASSGGRNQPQHF.

Ten or more counts support this clonotype. The chain joins TRBV28 to TRBJ2-2; 7 nucleotides agree with TRBD1. The junction had 13 bases not matched to a gene; V was cut back by 10 bases and J by 8 bases. CDR3 length: 14 amino acids. Germline CDR1 is MDHEN and CDR2 is SYDVKM. CDR3: CATLGTEAPGELFF. The CDR3 DNA reads TGTGCCACCCTCGGGACAGAGGCCCCAGGGGAGCTGTTTTTT.

This clonotype was seen repeatedly, ten times or more. The genes are TRBV4-1 and TRBJ2-5; 9 nucleotides agree with TRBD1. CDR1 and CDR2 (germline): MGHRA, YSYEKL. Losses at the gene ends were 2 bases for V and 5 bases for J; bases not matched to a gene: 12. The CDR3 extends over 17 amino acids. CDR3 nucleotides: TGCGCCAGCAGCCAACCCCCTTCCAGACAGGGGGTTGAGACCCAGTACTTC. The encoded protein is CASSQPPSRQGVETQYF.

The genes are TRBV15 and TRBJ2-1, with 9 bases matching TRBD2. V dropped 0 bases and J dropped 4; count of bases not matched to a gene: 10. Germline V gene lookup returns CDR1 LNHNV and CDR2 YYDKDF (reference sequence). This CDR3 contains 18 residues. This chain's CDR3 is CATSRDPLAGWSYNEQFF. DNA for the CDR3: TGTGCCACCAGCAGAGATCCCCTAGCGGGGTGGAGTTACAATGAGCAGTTCTTC.

The J gene is TRBJ2-7, the V gene TRBV28; 7 bases are shared with TRBD1. V gave up 4 bases and J gave up 3 bases; unmatched junction bases: 9. Germline V gene data show CDR1 as MDHEN and CDR2 as SYDVKM. This CDR3 is built from 15 residues. As DNA, the CDR3 is TGTGCCAGCAGTTCTCCCGGGACAGATTTCTACGAGCAGTACTTC. Protein sequence: CASSSPGTDFYEQYF.